The source of this T cell receptor beta chain is a study of T cells in localized non-small cell lung cancer. This CDR3 has 16 residues. With 7 bases removed from V and 0 bases from J, the gap between germline ends came to 16 bases. CDR1 and CDR2 (germline): LNHDA, SQIVND (reference sequence). Data came from immunoSEQ multiplex PCR; TCRdb stores just in-frame clones and leaves some out. The sample has about 40,000 clones, roughly 86% seen once. The clonotype comes from a man aged 40 to 70 with stage I lung adenocarcinoma. This chain connects TRBV19 to TRBJ1-5; possible D gene TRBD1, 5 bases. The specimen was peripheral blood, collected before any cancer treatment. This CDR3 is CASTSRGLYSNQPQHF. The CDR3 nucleotides read TGTGCCAGTACCAGTAGGGGCCTTTATAGCAATCAGCCCCAGCATTTT.